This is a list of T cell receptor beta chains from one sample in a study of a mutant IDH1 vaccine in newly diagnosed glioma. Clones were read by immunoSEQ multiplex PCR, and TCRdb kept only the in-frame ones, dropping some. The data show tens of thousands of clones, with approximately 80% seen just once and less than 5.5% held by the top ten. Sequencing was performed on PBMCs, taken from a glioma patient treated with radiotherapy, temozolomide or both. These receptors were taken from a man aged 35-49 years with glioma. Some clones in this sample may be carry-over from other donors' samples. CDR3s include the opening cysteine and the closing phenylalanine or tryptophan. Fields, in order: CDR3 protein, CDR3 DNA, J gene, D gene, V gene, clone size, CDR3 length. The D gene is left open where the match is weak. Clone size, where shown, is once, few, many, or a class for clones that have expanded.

CASSWGTSGGASPEQYF,TGTGCCAGCAGCTGGGGGACTAGCGGGGGGGCCTCGCCCGAGCAGTACTTC,TRBJ2-7,TRBD2,TRBV7-2,-,17
CAHDELAGGSDEQYF,TGTGCCCATGATGAACTAGCGGGGGGTTCGGACGAGCAGTACTTC,TRBJ2-7,TRBD2,TRBV6-1,-,15
CASSYYSTGNTEAFF,TGTGCCAGCAGTTACTACTCGACGGGGAACACTGAAGCTTTCTTT,TRBJ1-1,-,TRBV6-5,-,15
CASSLSPATTTYEQYF,TGTGCCAGCAGTTTGTCCCCGGCAACTACCACCTACGAGCAGTACTTC,TRBJ2-7,-,TRBV6-5,-,16
CASSSGLGYTF,TGTGCCAGCAGTTCAGGGTTAGGCTACACCTTC,TRBJ1-2,-,TRBV2,-,11
CASSSPGPETDTQYF,TGTGCCAGCAGTTCCCCGGGACCCGAGACAGATACGCAGTATTTT,TRBJ2-3,-,TRBV7-8,-,15
CASSENRQFGYTF,TGCGCCAGCAGTGAAAACAGACAATTTGGCTACACCTTC,TRBJ1-2,-,TRBV10-1,-,13
CATWDRGRNQPQHF,TGCGCCACCTGGGACAGGGGGCGCAATCAGCCCCAGCATTTT,TRBJ1-5,TRBD1,TRBV10-2,once,14
CASSHLPGTASYGYTF,TGCGCCAGCAGCCATTTGCCGGGGACAGCGTCCTATGGCTACACCTTC,TRBJ1-2,TRBD1,TRBV4-1,-,16
CASSLANREGMRYGYTF,TGTGCCAGCAGCTTGGCCAATCGTGAGGGGATGCGCTATGGCTACACCTTC,TRBJ1-2,-,TRBV5-4,-,17
CASSPGQGEAEELFF,TGCGCCAGCAGCCCCGGACAGGGTGAGGCAGAAGAACTGTTTTTT,TRBJ1-4,TRBD1,TRBV5-1,medium-sized,15
CASKFGSGRGETQYF,TGTGCCAGCAAGTTTGGATCCGGCCGGGGGGAGACCCAGTACTTC,TRBJ2-5,-,TRBV2,-,15
CAWSVLRDTIYF,TGTGCCTGGAGTGTATTACGGGACACCATATATTTT,TRBJ1-3,-,TRBV30,-,12
CASTPGFRETQYF,TGTGCCAGCACCCCAGGGTTTCGTGAGACCCAGTACTTC,TRBJ2-5,-,TRBV6-1,-,13
CASREGGTYEQYF,TGTGCCAGCAGGGAAGGGGGGACCTACGAGCAGTACTTC,TRBJ2-7,-,TRBV6-6,-,13
CASSDQQRLNQPQHF,TGTGCCAGCAGCGACCAACAGAGGTTGAATCAGCCCCAGCATTTT,TRBJ1-5,-,TRBV2,once,15
CASSALGGAGDTQYF,TGTGCCAGCAGTGCTTTGGGGGGGGCCGGAGATACGCAGTATTTT,TRBJ2-3,-,TRBV6-4,-,15
CSVSDRGEQYF,TGCAGCGTTTCGGACCGGGGCGAGCAGTACTTC,TRBJ2-7,-,TRBV29-1,-,11
CASSQGTGPYNEQFF,TGTGCCAGCAGCCAAGGCACAGGGCCCTACAATGAGCAGTTCTTC,TRBJ2-1,-,TRBV4-2,-,15
CASSPGRTNNSPLHF,TGTGCCAGCAGCCCCGGCAGGACGAATAATTCACCCCTCCACTTT,TRBJ1-6,-,TRBV6-5,-,15
CASSYRRAGANVLTF,TGTGCCAGCAGCTATCGCCGGGCCGGGGCCAACGTCCTGACTTTC,TRBJ2-6,-,TRBV7-9,-,15
CASSPFGTGPSEQYF,TGTGCCAGCAGCCCTTTTGGGACAGGGCCTTCCGAGCAGTACTTC,TRBJ2-7,TRBD1,TRBV2,-,15
CASSYSEGIYGYTF,TGTGCCAGCAGTTACTCGGAGGGAATCTATGGCTACACCTTC,TRBJ1-2,-,TRBV6-5,-,14
CASSELGGGETQYF,TGTGCCAGCAGTGAATTAGGTGGGGGGGAGACCCAGTACTTC,TRBJ2-5,-,TRBV2,-,14
CASSLVAPGYTQYF,TGCGCCAGCAGCTTGGTGGCACCGGGGTATACGCAGTATTTT,TRBJ2-3,-,TRBV5-1,-,14
CASSPPRGGDEQYF,TGCGCCAGCAGCCCCCCCCGCGGGGGGGACGAGCAGTACTTC,TRBJ2-7,TRBD2,TRBV5-1,-,14
CASSQTGLAGEQYF,TGTGCCAGCAGCCAAACGGGACTGGCAGGCGAGCAGTACTTC,TRBJ2-7,-,TRBV4-2,-,14
CASSFQGTNEKLFF,TGTGCCAGCAGTTTCCAGGGTACTAATGAAAAACTGTTTTTT,TRBJ1-4,-,TRBV6-1,once,14
CATSPTVTNPGTPDQPQHF,TGTGCCACCAGCCCGACCGTAACCAATCCCGGGACACCCGATCAGCCCCAGCATTTT,TRBJ1-5,-,TRBV15,-,19
CASSLQVYEQYF,TGTGCCAGCAGCCTACAGGTCTACGAGCAGTACTTC,TRBJ2-7,-,TRBV7-2,-,12
CASSYDGYQRGYTF,TGTGCCAGCAGTTACGACGGATACCAGCGCGGCTACACCTTC,TRBJ1-2,-,TRBV6-5,few,14
CASGNYGYTF,TGTGCCAGCGGAAACTATGGCTACACCTTC,TRBJ1-2,-,TRBV28,-,10
CASSQEIRRSGNTIYF,TGCGCCAGCAGCCAAGAAATCAGACGCTCTGGAAACACCATATATTTT,TRBJ1-3,-,TRBV4-1,-,16
CATSRGAGGPQDTQYF,TGTGCCACCAGCAGAGGAGCGGGGGGGCCGCAGGATACGCAGTATTTT,TRBJ2-3,TRBD2,TRBV15,few,16
CASSSQGPNSPLHF,TGTGCCAGCAGCAGCCAGGGGCCTAATTCACCCCTCCACTTT,TRBJ1-6,-,TRBV7-9,-,14
CASNGPRGGYNEQFF,TGTGCCAGTAATGGGCCGAGGGGGGGGTACAATGAGCAGTTCTTC,TRBJ2-1,-,TRBV19,once,15
CASSTQTPVGGWTEAFF,TGCGCCAGCAGCACTCAGACCCCGGTGGGGGGTTGGACTGAAGCTTTCTTT,TRBJ1-1,-,TRBV4-1,-,17
CSVRDRYQETQYF,TGCAGCGTGAGGGACAGGTACCAAGAGACCCAGTACTTC,TRBJ2-5,TRBD1,TRBV29-1,-,13
CASSSYNEQFF,TGTGCCAGCAGTTCGTACAATGAGCAGTTCTTC,TRBJ2-1,-,TRBV5-8,-,11
CSAPTETIQYF,TGCAGTGCCCCGACAGAGACCATTCAGTACTTC,TRBJ2-4,-,TRBV20-1,-,11
CASRGDSQSETQYF,TGTGCCAGCAGAGGGGACTCCCAATCAGAGACCCAGTACTTC,TRBJ2-5,-,TRBV2,-,14
CASSPGTGAYEQYF,TGTGCCAGCAGCCCAGGGACAGGAGCCTACGAGCAGTACTTC,TRBJ2-7,TRBD1,TRBV5-5,-,14
CASSPVGTGNTEAFF,TGTGCCAGCAGCCCGGTCGGGACAGGCAACACTGAAGCTTTCTTT,TRBJ1-1,TRBD1,TRBV5-4,-,15